This T cell receptor beta chain was found in a study of blood T cells in healthy people across ages. This clonotype was counted a few times. For the second PCR, which ran for roughly 7 to 11 cycles, a sample-barcoded 5' primer and a J-beta primer mix were used. Via MiXCR, TCRdb re-called the 5' RACE reads, giving one row per CDR3 protein. This sample has 1.5 million to 2 million distinct CDR3 sequences, with roughly 30% found just once. CDR3 length: 17 residues. The germline gives CDR1 SQVTM, CDR2 ANQGSEA. The ends were cut back, 7 bases at V and 0 bases at J, with 22 bases in the middle. The V and J genes are TRBV29-1 and TRBJ1-3; perhaps TRBD1 as D (6 bases). Material for sequencing was blood. This TCR derives from a woman aged 25 to 45 in good health. CDR3 protein: CSAEGDTSSSSGNTIYF. For the CDR3, the DNA is TGCAGCGCAGAAGGGGACACCTCCTCGAGCTCTGGAAACACCATATATTTT.